One T cell receptor (beta chain) is described in this entry. Antigen unknown. Germline-derived CDR1 and CDR2 are MNHEY and SVGAGI. Trimming left V 0 bases short and J 0 bases short, with 6 bases between. The CDR3 runs to 15 residues. In the PCR, 60 Vbeta and 13 Jbeta primers were used. Method: immunoSEQ multiplex PCR; TCRdb's copy keeps in-frame clones and lacks some. In the table there are approximately 160,000 clones, around 68% of which are singletons. This specimen belongs to a study of cytomegalovirus exposure and HLA in healthy donors. Findings of the study overall: A later analysis linked around 15,000 TCR beta sequences to HLA alleles at 0.05 false discovery rate.

The sample consisted of PBMCs. The chain carries TRBV6-5 and TRBJ1-5; the D is unclear. The TCR comes from a man in his forties or fifties in good health and CMV-seronegative. CDR3 DNA sequence: TGTGCCAGCAGTTACTCATACACTAGCAATCAGCCCCAGCATTTT. Its protein product is CASSYSYTSNQPQHF.